Listed below are T cell receptor beta chains from one sample, sequenced in a study of T cell repertoires in cytomegalovirus infection. TCRdb redid the calling of the reads with MiXCR, one entry per CDR3 protein. The profile covers some 99,000 distinct CDR3 sequences, with about 28% appearing a single time and roughly three quarters taken by the ten largest. These TCRs' antigens remain unknown. The sample consisted of CD8+ T cells from cultured PBMCs, taken from culture after CMV antigen stimulation. The origin of the receptors is a human donor in good health (CMV status not recorded). Some clones in this sample may be carry-over from other donors' samples. Each CDR3 is given with its conserved first and last residue. Fields, in order: J gene, V gene, clone size, CDR3 protein. A row's size may be missing; if present it is once, few, many or a size class.

j_gene: TRBJ1-2
v_gene: TRBV7-3
abundance: few
CDR3aa: CASSSIGLLVAVYGYTF

j_gene: TRBJ2-7
v_gene: TRBV20-1
abundance: NA
CDR3aa: CSAHGGLSYEQYF

j_gene: TRBJ2-1
v_gene: TRBV5-4
abundance: NA
CDR3aa: CASSSPGQAYNEQFF

j_gene: TRBJ1-1
v_gene: TRBV2
abundance: few
CDR3aa: CASSVPGGNTEAFF

j_gene: TRBJ2-7
v_gene: TRBV12-3/TRBV12-4
abundance: few
CDR3aa: CASSFWDRGREQYF

j_gene: TRBJ2-7
v_gene: TRBV7-8
abundance: few
CDR3aa: CASSYGQSYEQYF

j_gene: TRBJ2-1
v_gene: TRBV7-6
abundance: many
CDR3aa: CASSSSGTLSYNEQFF

j_gene: TRBJ1-2
v_gene: TRBV19
abundance: NA
CDR3aa: CASRLGPLDGYTF

j_gene: TRBJ2-7
v_gene: TRBV5-1
abundance: many
CDR3aa: CASDSGTGGEQYF

j_gene: TRBJ2-5
v_gene: TRBV7-3
abundance: few
CDR3aa: CASSLPGPEKETQYF

j_gene: TRBJ2-1
v_gene: TRBV11-2
abundance: few
CDR3aa: CASSFPTGPERFF

j_gene: TRBJ1-5
v_gene: TRBV27
abundance: NA
CDR3aa: CASSATGAGNQPQHF

j_gene: TRBJ1-5
v_gene: TRBV5-1
abundance: NA
CDR3aa: CASRPGTGSNQPQHF

j_gene: TRBJ1-5
v_gene: TRBV27
abundance: NA
CDR3aa: CASRLLGLSNQPQHF

j_gene: TRBJ2-7
v_gene: TRBV20-1
abundance: NA
CDR3aa: CSARDSSYEQYF

j_gene: TRBJ2-7
v_gene: TRBV11-1
abundance: few
CDR3aa: CASSFSTGEQYF

j_gene: TRBJ1-5
v_gene: TRBV19
abundance: NA
CDR3aa: CASSIVMRNQPQHF

j_gene: TRBJ2-7
v_gene: TRBV29-1
abundance: few
CDR3aa: CSVEESWTGGNEQYF

j_gene: TRBJ1-3
v_gene: TRBV7-9
abundance: few
CDR3aa: CASAPRASDTTYSGNTIYF

j_gene: TRBJ1-2
v_gene: TRBV10-3
abundance: NA
CDR3aa: CAISAIDGYTF

j_gene: TRBJ2-5
v_gene: TRBV3-1
abundance: many
CDR3aa: CASSQDERGYGETQYF

j_gene: TRBJ2-3
v_gene: TRBV4-1
abundance: few
CDR3aa: CASSQAGTRNTQYF

j_gene: TRBJ2-3
v_gene: TRBV4-1
abundance: many
CDR3aa: CASSQADRGADTQYF

j_gene: TRBJ2-2
v_gene: TRBV24-1
abundance: NA
CDR3aa: CATSEGASTGELFF

j_gene: TRBJ1-2
v_gene: TRBV13
abundance: NA
CDR3aa: CASSVRQGAEVHGYTF

j_gene: TRBJ1-4
v_gene: TRBV15
abundance: NA
CDR3aa: CAPSIGGSNEKLFF

j_gene: TRBJ2-7
v_gene: TRBV6-5
abundance: NA
CDR3aa: CAGGEPSYEQYF

j_gene: TRBJ1-5
v_gene: TRBV6-2/TRBV6-3
abundance: few
CDR3aa: CASSYSDRDSNQPQHF

j_gene: TRBJ2-2
v_gene: TRBV7-9
abundance: few
CDR3aa: CASSFTGGMELFF

j_gene: TRBJ1-6
v_gene: TRBV5-4
abundance: few
CDR3aa: CASRGQGGNSPLHF

j_gene: TRBJ1-4
v_gene: TRBV7-9
abundance: NA
CDR3aa: CASSSQGGNEKLFF

j_gene: TRBJ2-3
v_gene: TRBV5-8
abundance: once
CDR3aa: CASSLEGSTDTQYF

j_gene: TRBJ2-3
v_gene: TRBV24-1
abundance: NA
CDR3aa: CAIGRSTTDTQYF

j_gene: TRBJ2-5
v_gene: TRBV11-2
abundance: many
CDR3aa: CASSLGAGQRETQYF

j_gene: TRBJ1-1
v_gene: TRBV7-4
abundance: once
CDR3aa: CASTPLSGNTEAFF

j_gene: TRBJ1-5
v_gene: TRBV6-6
abundance: few
CDR3aa: CASSYLQGGNQPQHF

j_gene: TRBJ2-1
v_gene: TRBV13
abundance: NA
CDR3aa: CASSLEPGDIYNEQFF

j_gene: TRBJ1-5
v_gene: TRBV4-2
abundance: few
CDR3aa: CASSQEVGRYSNQPQHF

j_gene: TRBJ2-1
v_gene: TRBV10-3
abundance: few
CDR3aa: CAISESDNEQFF

j_gene: TRBJ2-5
v_gene: TRBV10-3
abundance: NA
CDR3aa: CAISEGGLGRDQYF

j_gene: TRBJ2-1
v_gene: TRBV7-9
abundance: NA
CDR3aa: CASSTAGSYNEQFF

j_gene: TRBJ1-1
v_gene: TRBV4-1
abundance: few
CDR3aa: CASSSRDRSLNTEAFF

j_gene: TRBJ2-2
v_gene: TRBV12-3/TRBV12-4
abundance: few
CDR3aa: CASTPELTGELFF

j_gene: TRBJ2-2
v_gene: TRBV5-4
abundance: NA
CDR3aa: CASSSFTGLTAGELFF

j_gene: TRBJ2-7
v_gene: TRBV7-2
abundance: many
CDR3aa: CASSRDYEQYF

j_gene: TRBJ1-1
v_gene: TRBV28
abundance: few
CDR3aa: CASSFRPNTEAFF

j_gene: TRBJ2-3
v_gene: TRBV12-3/TRBV12-4
abundance: NA
CDR3aa: CASSDGTISTDTQYF

j_gene: TRBJ2-7
v_gene: TRBV27
abundance: NA
CDR3aa: CASSLQGAEQYF